Each of the 14 T cell receptor beta chains below was sequenced from the same sample in a study of T cell repertoires in cytomegalovirus infection. TCRdb reprocessed the reads via MiXCR and lists one record per CDR3 protein. The repertoire consists of around 300,000 distinct CDR3 sequences, with roughly 26% occurring once and the leading ten covering approximately 14%. Source material: PBMCs. The receptor set was obtained from a human donor in good health (CMV status not recorded). Some clones in this sample may be carry-over from other donors' samples.

The chain recombines TRBV7-9 with TRBJ2-2, with D unresolved. V lost 1 base and J lost 0, with 6 bases in between. CDR1 SEHNR and CDR2 FQNEAQ come from the germline V gene (reference sequence). CDR3 length: 15 residues. CDR3 protein: CASSLVRTNTGELFF. CDR3 sequence (DNA): TGTGCCAGCAGCTTAGTCAGAACGAACACCGGGGAGCTGTTTTTT.

The gene calls are TRBV29-1 and TRBJ2-1; TRBD2 matches at 15 bases. Germline V lookup: CDR1 SQVTM, CDR2 ANQGSEA. V lost 2 bases and J lost 8; bases outside the gene matches: 4. This CDR3 region has 15 residues. This CDR3 is CSVERTSGGADEQFF. DNA of the CDR3: TGCAGCGTTGAACGGACTAGCGGGGGGGCGGATGAGCAGTTCTTC.

To note about this clonotype: Compared with germline, one end of the junction differs, possibly owing to a read error. The V call is TRBV20-1, the J call TRBJ2-3; D is uncertain. Per the germline V gene, CDR1 is DFQATT and CDR2 is SNEGSKA (reference sequence). This CDR3 is 9 amino acids long. CDR3 region: CRANDTQYF. CDR3 nucleotide sequence: TGCAGGGCTAATGATACGCAGTATTTT.

The chain joins TRBV19 to TRBJ2-1; D is possibly TRBD1 (6 bases). Germline CDR1 LNHDA, CDR2 SQIVND (reference sequence). This CDR3 region has 15 residues. Trimming cost V 4 bases and J 2 bases, with 12 bases left between them. The CDR3 DNA reads TGTGCCAGTAGTAAATCCGGGGACACCTACAATGAGCAGTTCTTC. Its protein is CASSKSGDTYNEQFF.

Of note for this clonotype: One base away lies a much larger clone, so this may be a sequencing read error. V and J are TRBV5-1 and TRBJ2-4; D ambiguous. Germline assignment: CDR1 SGHRS and CDR2 YFSETQ. This CDR3 contains 15 residues. CDR3 in amino acids: CASRPPYGPKTIQYF. The DNA for the CDR3 is TGCGCCAGCAGACCTCCGTACGGACCCAAAACCATTCAGTACTTC.

In its sample, this clonotype was seen a few times. The rearrangement joins TRBV20-1 to TRBJ2-1; 9 positions match TRBD1. The CDR3 has 15 amino acids. Trimming cost V 6 bases and J 5 bases; bases outside gene matches: 11. Germline assignment: CDR1 DFQATT and CDR2 SNEGSKA (reference sequence). This chain's CDR3 is CSAIPPGQGNNEQFF. The CDR3 region has the DNA TGCAGTGCCATACCCCCAGGACAGGGGAACAATGAGCAGTTCTTC.

This chain connects TRBV29-1 to TRBJ2-5; tentatively, D is TRBD2 (6 bases). V was trimmed by 3 bases and J by 4 bases, leaving 15 bases between them. Germline V CDR1 and CDR2: SQVTM, ANQGSEA. The CDR3 loop spans 14 amino acids. CDR3 bases: TGCAGCGTTGATCTGTCGGGGGTGGGAGAGACCCAGTACTTC. Translating gives CSVDLSGVGETQYF.

This clonotype occurred many times. This rearrangement joins TRBV10-3 to TRBJ2-7; D is undetermined. This CDR3 spans 11 amino acids. Germline values: CDR1 ENHRY, CDR2 SYGVKD. The ends were cut back, 3 bases at V and 4 bases at J, with 4 bases in the middle. The CDR3 sequence: CAISDRYEQYV. CDR3 DNA sequence: TGTGCCATCAGTGATAGATACGAGCAGTACGTC.

This clonotype has more than one count but fewer than ten. The rearrangement uses TRBV6-6 and TRBJ1-5; D is undetermined. Germline V gene sequence: CDR1 MNHNY, CDR2 SVGAGI (reference sequence). V lost 6 bases and J 7 bases, leaving 19 bases between the germline ends. This CDR3 has 15 amino acids. The CDR3 region is CASSNAPLHGQPQHF. The CDR3 DNA follows: TGTGCCAGCAGCAACGCCCCTTTACATGGGCAGCCCCAGCATTTT.

J is TRBJ2-2 and V is TRBV19; 10 nucleotides line up with TRBD1. This CDR3 spans 15 amino acids. CDR1 is LNHDA and CDR2 is SQIVND in the germline V gene (reference sequence). The trim removed 10 bases at V and 0 bases at J, leaving 5 bases unmatched. CDR3 region: CATRTGGTNTGELFF. CDR3 sequence (DNA): TGTGCCACTCGGACAGGGGGGACGAACACCGGGGAGCTGTTTTTT.

This clonotype was recorded at least ten times. The chain has TRBV27 and TRBJ2-1; D call uncertain. The CDR3 totals 15 residues. V lost 7 bases, J lost 7 bases, and 20 bases lay in between. The germline V gene has CDR1 MNHEY and CDR2 SMNVEV (reference sequence). The CDR3 nucleotides are TGTGCCAGCACCATTAATCTCCTATACTTTAATGAGCAGTTCTTC. Amino acids: CASTINLLYFNEQFF.

Worth noting for this clonotype: A read error is possible here, since a much larger clone lies one base away. CDR3 amino acids: CASRPPTGGENIQYF. The CDR3 DNA reads as TGTGCCAGCAGGCCCCCGACAGGGGGCGAAAACATTCAGTACTTC. The V gene is TRBV6-2 or TRBV6-3, the J gene TRBJ2-4; 10 nucleotides agree with TRBD1. CDR3 length equals 15 residues. Germline V lookup: CDR1 MNHEY, CDR2 SVGEGT. J gave up 5 bases and V 6 bases, and 7 bases lay outside the gene matches.

The chain joins TRBV30 to TRBJ2-1; D is undetermined. The CDR3 length is 11 residues. Trimming removed 4 bases from V and 7 bases from J, with 8 bases in between. The germline V gene has CDR1 GTSNPN and CDR2 SVGIG (reference sequence). CDR3 loop: CAWKARNEQFF. The CDR3 nucleotides read TGTGCCTGGAAGGCGCGTAATGAGCAGTTCTTC.

This clonotype has ten or more counts. The genes are TRBV7-8 and TRBJ1-4, with 8 bases fitting TRBD1. This CDR3 has 17 residues. In germline, CDR1 is SGHVS, CDR2 FQNEAQ. Germline trimming cut 5 bases from V and 5 bases from J; bases unmatched to any gene: 13. CDR3 nucleotide sequence: TGTGCCAGCAGCCCCGGACAGGGTTTGGTGATGAATGAAAAACTGTTTTTT. Its translation: CASSPGQGLVMNEKLFF.